Each of the 26 T cell receptor beta chains below was sequenced from the same sample in a study of blood T cells in healthy people across ages. Combining a sample-barcoded 5' primer with a J-beta primer mix, a second PCR ran for about 6 to 11 cycles. TCRdb fed the 5' RACE reads into MiXCR, producing one record per CDR3 protein. This sample has about 730,000 distinct CDR3 sequences, with about 42% found just once. Material for sequencing was blood. These receptors originate from a woman in her sixties or seventies in good health.

This clonotype was detected many times. The chain employs TRBV7-9 and TRBJ1-2, with a weak D call TRBD1 (6 bases). The CDR3 has 15 residues. V shed 5 bases and J shed 5 bases, with 18 bases lying between them. CDR1 is SEHNR and CDR2 is FQNEAQ in the germline V gene (reference sequence). The CDR3 nucleotides are TGTGCCAGCAGCCCGTCCGGGGGCGGCGATTATGGCTACACCTTC. This codes for CASSPSGGGDYGYTF.

This clonotype has just a few counts. This chain uses TRBV29-1 with TRBJ2-1; D not certain. Trimming cost V 4 bases and J 6 bases, with 13 bases left between them. Germline CDR1 and CDR2: SQVTM and ANQGSEA. The CDR3 totals 13 residues. DNA of the CDR3: TGCAGCGTTGGGATGGCTCTGGGCAATGAGCAGTTCTTC. Its translation is CSVGMALGNEQFF.

Comments on this clonotype: A much more abundant neighbour one base away suggests this may be a read error. The V gene is TRBV10-3, the J gene TRBJ2-1; 7 bases agree with TRBD1. CDR1 and CDR2 (germline): ENHRY, SYGVKD. The CDR3 totals 15 residues. Trimming cost V 4 bases and J 10 bases; bases outside gene matches: 13. The CDR3 bases are TGTGCCATCAGTGCCCAGGACAGGCCAACCTACGAGCAGTTCTTC. This encodes CAISAQDRPTYEQFF.

On this clonotype itself: The junction differs from germline at one of its ends, possibly a read error. The CDR3 here is CANSYRDADQYF. DNA of the CDR3: TGTGCCAACAGCTATCGAGATGCAGACCAGTACTTC. The chain uses TRBV7-9 and TRBJ2-7; D not resolved. CDR1 is SEHNR, CDR2 FQNEAQ, per germline (reference sequence). The CDR3 loop spans 12 amino acids.

The V gene is TRBV10-3, the J gene TRBJ2-1; possibly TRBD2 for D (5 bases). V lost 2 bases and J 5 bases, leaving 10 bases between the germline ends. The CDR3 sequence is 14 residues long. In germline, CDR1 is ENHRY, CDR2 SYGVKD. The CDR3 DNA reads as TGTGCCATCAGTGAGAACGGGGTTAACAATGAGCAGTTCTTC. Translated: CAISENGVNNEQFF.

The chain recombines TRBV13 with TRBJ1-4; D not resolved. The CDR3 is made up of 15 amino acids. Germline loops: CDR1 PRHDT, CDR2 FYEKMQ (reference sequence). V was shortened by 0 bases and J by 8 bases, with 13 bases between the two germline ends. The CDR3 protein is CASSLGDLGGEKLFF. As DNA, the CDR3 is TGTGCCAGCAGCTTAGGGGACCTAGGAGGGGAAAAACTGTTTTTT. Drawing the rest from reference TRBV13 and TRBJ1-4, the complete variable domain is AAGVIQSPRHLIKEKRETATLKCYPIPRHDTVYWYQQGPGQDPQFLISFYEKMQSDKGSIPDRFSAQQFSDYHSELNMSSLELGDSALYFCASSLGDLGGEKLFFGSGTQLSVL.

This chain joins TRBV30 and TRBJ1-6; 8 nucleotides align to TRBD1. CDR3 length equals 16 residues. With 3 bases clipped from V and 4 bases from J, the junction kept 8 bases outside the gene matches. In germline, CDR1 is GTSNPN, CDR2 SVGIG (reference sequence). The CDR3 sequence is CAWRVTGGQYNSPLHF. CDR3 nucleotides: TGTGCCTGGAGAGTTACAGGGGGTCAGTATAATTCACCCCTCCACTTT.

In this sample, this clonotype turned up many times. V usage is TRBV7-3 and J usage is TRBJ2-1, with D perhaps matching TRBD2 (5 bases). CDR1 is SGHTA and CDR2 is FQGTGA in the germline V gene. V lost 1 base and J lost 9, with 13 bases in between. CDR3 length: 14 residues. CDR3 residues: CASSLNPSLGEQFF. Here the CDR3 DNA reads TGTGCCAGCAGCTTAAATCCTAGCTTGGGTGAGCAGTTCTTC. Looking up the rest from reference TRBV7-3 and TRBJ2-1 gives the full variable domain: GAGVSQTPSNKVTEKGKYVELRCDPISGHTALYWYRQSLGQGPEFLIYFQGTGAADDSGLPNDRFFAVRPEGSVSTLKIQRTERGDSAVYLCASSLNPSLGEQFFGPGTRLTVL.

This clonotype showed up just a few times. This rearrangement joins TRBV7-9 to TRBJ1-1; the D gene is possibly TRBD1 (5 bases). With 5 bases removed from V and 5 bases from J, the gap between germline ends came to 9 bases. The V gene's germline CDR1 is SEHNR and CDR2 FQNEAQ (reference sequence). This CDR3 contains 12 residues. DNA of the CDR3: TGTGCCAGCAGCGGGGGGGGAACTGAAGCTTTCTTT. This sequence encodes CASSGGGTEAFF.

CDR3: CASSYEGQGNNEQFF. CDR3 nucleotides: TGTGCCAGCAGTTACGAGGGACAGGGGAACAATGAGCAGTTCTTC. The genes are TRBV6-2 or TRBV6-3 and TRBJ2-1; 10 bases map to TRBD1. The CDR3 loop spans 15 amino acids. V was pared by 2 bases and J by 5 bases, with 3 bases of the junction left unmatched. Germline V lookup: CDR1 MNHEY, CDR2 SVGEGT.

The V gene is TRBV7-9, the J gene TRBJ2-6; D is perhaps TRBD1 (6 bases). Germline CDR1 is SEHNR and CDR2 is FQNEAQ (reference sequence). There are 18 residues in the CDR3. The V gene lost 5 bases and the J gene lost 0 bases, with 17 bases spanning the gap. The CDR3 here is CASSPRTAHSSGANVLTF. DNA of the CDR3: TGTGCCAGCAGCCCAAGGACAGCACACAGCTCTGGGGCCAACGTCCTGACTTTC.

This clonotype was counted between two and nine times. This chain uses TRBV7-9 with TRBJ2-1, with 10 bases matching TRBD2. Trimming cost V 2 bases and J 9 bases; bases outside gene matches: 7. This CDR3 contains 15 residues. Germline assignment: CDR1 SEHNR and CDR2 FQNEAQ (reference sequence). DNA for the CDR3: TGTGCCAGCAGCTTACTAAGCGGGGGGGCCAGTGAGCAGTTCTTC. This sequence encodes CASSLLSGGASEQFF. Supplemented by reference TRBV7-9 and TRBJ2-1, the full variable domain reads DTGVSQNPRHKITKRGQNVTFRCDPISEHNRLYWYRQTLGQGPEFLTYFQNEAQLEKSRLLSDRFSAERPKGSFSTLEIQRTEQGDSAMYLCASSLLSGGASEQFFGPGTRLTVL.

The rearrangement joins TRBV3-1 to TRBJ2-2; 11 bases align to TRBD2. Germline V CDR1 and CDR2: LGHDT, YNNKEL (reference sequence). The CDR3 runs to 15 residues. V trimming: 6 bases; J trimming: 1 base; junction bases outside the gene matches: 1. CDR3: CASRGTSGNTGELFF. The CDR3, as DNA: TGTGCCAGCAGAGGGACTAGCGGGAACACCGGGGAGCTGTTTTTT.

V gene TRBV20-1 combines with J gene TRBJ1-1; D unresolved. Germline V gene data show CDR1 as DFQATT and CDR2 as SNEGSKA (reference sequence). Trimming left V 0 bases short and J 5 bases short, with 13 bases between. The CDR3 consists of 14 residues. The CDR3 coding sequence is TGCAGTGCTAGAGAGGAAGGTTGGGAAACTGAAGCTTTCTTT. This translates into CSAREEGWETEAFF.

The rearrangement uses TRBV7-2 and TRBJ2-2; 8 bases align to TRBD2. After removal of 5 bases from V and 0 bases from J, the junction contained 8 bases not matched to a gene. This CDR3 comprises 17 residues. CDR1 is SGHTA, CDR2 FQGNSA, per germline. CDR3 loop: CASSRLAGNANTGELFF. CDR3 nucleotide sequence: TGTGCCAGCAGCCGGCTAGCGGGTAACGCGAACACCGGGGAGCTGTTTTTT.

This clonotype was seen more than once but under ten times. V gene TRBV2 combines with J gene TRBJ2-3, with 12 bases aligning to TRBD2. Germline V gives CDR1 SNHLY, CDR2 FYNNEI. This CDR3 has 15 residues. V trimming: 4 bases; J trimming: 4 bases; junction bases outside the gene matches: 3. Written as DNA, the CDR3 is TGTGCCAGCAGTGCCCTAGCGGGGGGGGCAGATACGCAGTATTTT. It translates to CASSALAGGADTQYF.

In this sample, this clonotype turned up a few times. V gene TRBV20-1 combines with J gene TRBJ2-7, with a possible D match to TRBD2 (5 bases). The CDR3 extends over 15 amino acids. The germline CDR1 and CDR2 sequences are DFQATT and SNEGSKA (reference sequence). Trimming cost V 3 bases and J 2 bases, with 17 bases left between them. DNA of the CDR3: TGCAGTGCTAGCGCTGAGGGCGCGGGTGCCTACGAGCAGTACTTC. As protein: CSASAEGAGAYEQYF.

The chain has TRBV4-1 and TRBJ2-1; the match to TRBD2 covers 12 bases. V was pared by 2 bases and J by 5 bases, with 10 bases of the junction left unmatched. The CDR3 contains 18 residues. CDR1 is MGHRA and CDR2 is YSYEKL in the germline V gene. The chain's CDR3 is CASSQIDLGLAGNNEQFF. CDR3 bases: TGCGCCAGCAGCCAAATCGACCTAGGACTAGCGGGGAACAATGAGCAGTTCTTC.

This clonotype was counted between two and nine times. V is TRBV20-1 and J is TRBJ2-5; 8 bases align to TRBD2. The CDR3 runs 14 residues. Germline V gene lookup returns CDR1 DFQATT and CDR2 SNEGSKA (reference sequence). The CDR3 nucleotides are TGCAGCGCCCTTACTAGCGGTAACCAAGAGACCCAGTACTTC. Translating it yields CSALTSGNQETQYF.

This clonotype has more than one count but fewer than ten. For the CDR3, the DNA is TGCAGTGCTAGAGATACTAGCGGGGGGGGTAAAGAGACCCAGTACTTC. As protein: CSARDTSGGGKETQYF. The chain links TRBV20-1 to TRBJ2-5; 13 bases agree with TRBD2. Trimming removed 0 bases from V and 3 bases from J; junction bases left unmatched: 4. Germline values: CDR1 DFQATT, CDR2 SNEGSKA (reference sequence). This CDR3 spans 16 amino acids.

The J gene is TRBJ2-2, the V gene TRBV4-3; 7 bases align to TRBD2. V dropped 6 bases and J dropped 2; count of bases not matched to a gene: 6. The length of the CDR3 is 15 residues. CDR1 and CDR2 from the germline V gene are LGHNA and YSLEER. The CDR3 region is CASRREGPNTGELFF. CDR3 in DNA: TGCGCCAGCAGGAGGGAGGGCCCCAACACCGGGGAGCTGTTTTTT.

The chain uses TRBV6-1 and TRBJ1-2, with D unresolved. The germline gives CDR1 MNHNS, CDR2 SASEGT. This CDR3 has 16 residues. V was clipped by 0 bases and J by 2 bases, with 13 bases between them. The CDR3 DNA reads TGTGCCAGCAGTGAAGCGAAACAGAACGGAAACTATGGCTACACCTTC. Amino acid sequence: CASSEAKQNGNYGYTF.

This chain links TRBV6-6 with TRBJ2-2, with TRBD2 matching 11 bases. With V trimmed by 10 bases and J by 4 bases, 5 bases remained unmatched. CDR1 is MNHNY and CDR2 is SVGAGI in the germline V gene (reference sequence). The CDR3 contains 14 residues. The DNA of the CDR3 is TGTGCCACCGGGACTAGCGGAGGCACCGGGGAGCTGTTTTTT. Translated, it gives CATGTSGGTGELFF.

This clonotype was observed a handful of times. The chain couples TRBV5-1 to TRBJ1-1, with D possibly matching TRBD1 (5 bases). V was cut by 5 bases and J by 1 base, with 18 bases left in between. The V gene's germline CDR1 is SGHRS and CDR2 YFSETQ. CDR3 length: 16 residues. As DNA, the CDR3 is TGCGCCAGCAGAAACGAGCCGGGACGGTCGAACACTGAAGCTTTCTTT. Translated: CASRNEPGRSNTEAFF.

This clonotype has a handful of counts. V usage is TRBV29-1 and J usage is TRBJ2-5; 15 bases are a match to TRBD2. Unmatched junction bases numbered 12, after V lost 6 bases and J lost 4 bases. The CDR3 spans 17 residues. Germline-derived CDR1 and CDR2 are SQVTM and ANQGSEA. The CDR3 DNA reads TGCAGCGTCCAAGGACTAGCGGGAGGGAGGGGCAGAGAGACCCAGTACTTC. Translating gives CSVQGLAGGRGRETQYF.

This chain links TRBV20-1 with TRBJ2-5, with 7 positions matching TRBD1. CDR1 is DFQATT, CDR2 SNEGSKA, per germline (reference sequence). J was trimmed by 5 bases and V by 6 bases; bases with no gene match: 12. The CDR3 is 14 residues long. CDR3 nucleotides: TGCAGTGCGGTCACTAGTAGGGGGCTTGAGACCCAGTACTTC. This gives the protein CSAVTSRGLETQYF.